This T cell receptor (beta chain) emerged from a study of blood T cell repertoires in COVID-19. In germline, CDR1 is SQVTM, CDR2 ANQGSEA. V was clipped by 6 bases and J by 6 bases, with 23 bases between them. The CDR3 extends over 16 amino acids. TCRdb's table, derived via immunoSEQ multiplex PCR, lists solely in-frame clones and lacks some. The sample lists roughly 200,000 clones; 85% were seen once. The clonotype comes from a man aged 35 to 55 who had recovered from COVID-19. Sequenced sample: PBMCs or T cells enriched from blood (not recorded which). V gene TRBV29-1 combines with J gene TRBJ2-2; maybe TRBD1 (7 bases). DNA of the CDR3: TGCAGCGTCCAGTTGGAGGGGGCTTTTTTCCCCGGGGAGCTGTTTTTT. Its protein is CSVQLEGAFFPGELFF.